The 18 T cell receptor beta chains below all came from one sample that was sequenced in a study of cytomegalovirus exposure and HLA in healthy donors. PCR employed 60 Vbeta and 13 Jbeta primers. Only in-frame clones appear in the TCRdb table, and some are missing; sequencing was by immunoSEQ multiplex PCR. This sample contains 130,000 to 150,000 clones. Sequenced material: PBMCs. All receptors derive from a male donor in good health and CMV-seronegative.

V and J are TRBV2 and TRBJ1-1, with D perhaps matching TRBD1 (6 bases). CDR3 length equals 16 residues. V lost 2 bases to trimming and J lost 1 base, with 14 bases between them. Germline V gives CDR1 SNHLY, CDR2 FYNNEI. CDR3 region: CASSETVQGTNTEAFF. CDR3 bases: TGTGCCAGCAGTGAAACAGTCCAGGGGACGAACACTGAAGCTTTCTTT.

The chain recombines TRBV9 with TRBJ1-3, with TRBD1 as a possible D gene (6 bases). V lost 4 bases and J 0 bases, leaving 14 bases between the germline ends. The CDR3 loop spans 16 amino acids. Germline CDR1 and CDR2: SGDLS and YYNGEE. The CDR3 here is CASSPIGQYSGNTIYF. The CDR3 bases are TGTGCCAGCAGCCCCATCGGACAGTACTCTGGAAACACCATATATTTT.

The V gene is TRBV6-1, the J gene TRBJ1-5; weak D call: TRBD1 (6 bases). CDR1 and CDR2 from the germline V gene are MNHNS and SASEGT. This CDR3 is 14 amino acids long. The V and J ends lost 8 bases and 5 bases respectively, with 16 bases between them. In DNA, the CDR3 is TGTGCCAGCTCAGGGGAACGAGGGGATCAGCCCCAGCATTTT. It yields the protein CASSGERGDQPQHF.

The CDR3 DNA follows: TGTGCCTGGAGTGGAGGACTAGCGGAGACCCAGTACTTC. Residues: CAWSGGLAETQYF. The chain recombines TRBV30 with TRBJ2-5; TRBD2 matches at 9 bases. The CDR3 runs to 13 residues. The V gene end was trimmed by 1 base and the J gene end by 5 bases; junction bases not matched to a gene: 2. The germline V gene has CDR1 GTSNPN and CDR2 SVGIG (reference sequence).

This chain uses TRBV29-1 with TRBJ2-7, with TRBD2 matching 7 bases. The CDR3 contains 11 residues. Germline trimming cut 7 bases from V and 6 bases from J; bases unmatched to any gene: 6. Germline values: CDR1 SQVTM, CDR2 ANQGSEA. The DNA of the CDR3 is TGCAGCGGGGGGAGCGGGATCGAGCAGTACTTC. Amino acid sequence: CSGGSGIEQYF.

The J gene is TRBJ2-5, the V gene TRBV5-1; D remains ambiguous. CDR1 is SGHRS, CDR2 YFSETQ, per germline. V shed 3 bases and J shed 0 bases, with 9 bases lying between them. The CDR3 totals 14 residues. The CDR3 reads CASSSLVNQETQYF. DNA of the CDR3: TGCGCCAGCAGCTCCCTAGTCAACCAAGAGACCCAGTACTTC. Together with reference TRBV5-1 and TRBJ2-5, the CDR3 gives the full variable domain: KAGVTQTPRYLIKTRGQQVTLSCSPISGHRSVSWYQQTPGQGLQFLFEYFSETQRNKGNFPGRFSGRQFSNSRSEMNVSTLELGDSALYLCASSSLVNQETQYFGPGTRLLVL.

The chain employs TRBV19 and TRBJ2-1, with 13 nucleotides matching TRBD2. The germline V gene encodes CDR1 LNHDA and CDR2 SQIVND (reference sequence). The ends lost 4 bases at V and 15 bases at J; junction bases unmatched: 12. This CDR3 region has 15 residues. CDR3 nucleotide sequence: TGTGCCAGTAGTACACGACTAGCGGGAGGACCCCGGGCGTTCTTC. This translates into CASSTRLAGGPRAFF. The whole variable domain, filled in from reference TRBV19 and TRBJ2-1, reads DGGITQSPKYLFRKEGQNVTLSCEQNLNHDAMYWYRQDPGQGLRLIYYSQIVNDFQKGDIAEGYSVSREKKESFPLTVTSAQKNPTAFYLCASSTRLAGGPRAFFGPGTRLTVL.

The rearrangement uses TRBV5-1 and TRBJ2-3; 10 bases are a match to TRBD2. The length of the CDR3 is 15 residues. With V trimmed by 4 bases and J by 5 bases, 7 bases remained unmatched. From germline, CDR1 is SGHRS and CDR2 YFSETQ. As DNA, the CDR3 is TGCGCCAGCAGCGGCCTAGCGGGAGAAGGAGATACGCAGTATTTT. This sequence encodes CASSGLAGEGDTQYF.

V gene TRBV6-5 combines with J gene TRBJ1-5; D is unclear. This CDR3 comprises 14 residues. V was trimmed by 5 bases and J by 2 bases, leaving 10 bases between them. Germline-derived CDR1 and CDR2 are MNHEY and SVGAGI. CDR3 sequence (DNA): TGTGCCAGCAGTCCCTTTAGTGGCAATCAGCCCCAGCATTTT. It specifies CASSPFSGNQPQHF.

The chain joins TRBV4-1 to TRBJ1-3, with D possibly matching TRBD1 (5 bases). Trimming took 0 bases from V and 4 from J, leaving 10 bases between them. The germline gives CDR1 MGHRA, CDR2 YSYEKL. The CDR3 runs 15 residues. Here the CDR3 DNA reads TGCGCCAGCAGCCAAGACAACAGGTCGGGAAACACCATATATTTT. It encodes CASSQDNRSGNTIYF.

The chain couples TRBV11-2 to TRBJ1-3; D is ambiguous. V was clipped by 1 base and J by 0 bases, with 7 bases between them. Germline values: CDR1 SGHAT, CDR2 FQNNGV. The CDR3 has 15 residues. The CDR3 DNA is TGTGCCAGCAGCTTAGGCGCTCACTCTGGAAACACCATATATTTT. Protein: CASSLGAHSGNTIYF. Complete variable domain (other parts from reference TRBV11-2 and TRBJ1-3): EAGVAQSPRYKIIEKRQSVAFWCNPISGHATLYWYQQILGQGPKLLIQFQNNGVVDDSQLPKDRFSAERLKGVDSTLKIQPAKLEDSAVYLCASSLGAHSGNTIYFGEGSWLTVV.

The chain couples TRBV29-1 to TRBJ2-7; 7 nucleotides align to TRBD1. The CDR3 contains 16 residues. Germline V gene lookup returns CDR1 SQVTM and CDR2 ANQGSEA. V shed 0 bases, J shed 0 bases, and the junction held 8 bases outside the gene matches. The CDR3 sequence is CSVEDSRTGFSYEQYF. The CDR3 bases are TGCAGCGTTGAAGATAGTAGGACAGGCTTCTCCTACGAGCAGTACTTC.

The V call is TRBV7-9, the J call TRBJ1-5, with D tentatively TRBD1 (5 bases). The germline V gene encodes CDR1 SEHNR and CDR2 FQNEAQ (reference sequence). There are 15 residues in the CDR3. The V and J ends lost 0 bases and 1 base respectively, with 7 bases between them. CDR3: CASSLADTSNQPQHF. The CDR3, as DNA: TGTGCCAGCAGCTTAGCGGACACCAGCAATCAGCCCCAGCATTTT.

CDR3 sequence: CSVGQGISYEQYF. For the CDR3, the DNA is TGCAGCGTTGGACAGGGAATCTCCTACGAGCAGTACTTC. The genes are TRBV29-1 and TRBJ2-7, with 7 bases lining up with TRBD1. The CDR3 consists of 13 residues. Germline V lookup: CDR1 SQVTM, CDR2 ANQGSEA. The junction had 3 bases not matched to a gene; V was cut back by 4 bases and J by 0 bases.

The V gene is TRBV6-1, the J gene TRBJ2-5, with 7 bases matching TRBD2. The CDR3 covers 15 residues. Losses at the gene ends were 8 bases for V and 0 bases for J; bases not matched to a gene: 9. The germline CDR1 and CDR2 sequences are MNHNS and SASEGT. The CDR3: CASRRTSEYQETQYF. The CDR3 bases are TGTGCCAGCCGAAGAACTAGCGAGTACCAAGAGACCCAGTACTTC.

The V call is TRBV6-1, the J call TRBJ2-2, with D possibly matching TRBD2 (7 bases). CDR1 is MNHNS and CDR2 is SASEGT in the germline V gene. This CDR3 has 17 residues. V gave up 4 bases and J gave up 6 bases, with 21 bases separating them. The CDR3 DNA is TGTGCCAGCAGTGTTAATGTATGGGGGGGCGCCGCCGGGGAGCTGTTTTTT. It translates to CASSVNVWGGAAGELFF.

CDR3 nucleotide sequence: TGTGCCAGCAGCTTAGCAGGGGAGGGCTATGGCTACACCTTC. Its translation: CASSLAGEGYGYTF. This rearrangement joins TRBV7-9 to TRBJ1-2; tentative D call: TRBD1 (5 bases). V lost 0 bases, J lost 4 bases, and 9 bases lay in between. There are 14 residues in the CDR3. The V gene's germline CDR1 is SEHNR and CDR2 FQNEAQ (reference sequence). Full variable domain (remainder filled in from reference TRBV7-9 and TRBJ1-2): DTGVSQNPRHKITKRGQNVTFRCDPISEHNRLYWYRQTLGQGPEFLTYFQNEAQLEKSRLLSDRFSAERPKGSFSTLEIQRTEQGDSAMYLCASSLAGEGYGYTFGSGTRLTVV.

The rearrangement links TRBV29-1 to TRBJ2-2, with D perhaps TRBD1 (6 bases). The germline gives CDR1 SQVTM, CDR2 ANQGSEA. The CDR3 is 14 residues long. Trimming removed 4 bases from V and 2 bases from J, with 11 bases in between. The chain's CDR3 is CSVGWTVNTGELFF. As DNA, the CDR3 is TGCAGCGTTGGCTGGACAGTCAACACCGGGGAGCTGTTTTTT.